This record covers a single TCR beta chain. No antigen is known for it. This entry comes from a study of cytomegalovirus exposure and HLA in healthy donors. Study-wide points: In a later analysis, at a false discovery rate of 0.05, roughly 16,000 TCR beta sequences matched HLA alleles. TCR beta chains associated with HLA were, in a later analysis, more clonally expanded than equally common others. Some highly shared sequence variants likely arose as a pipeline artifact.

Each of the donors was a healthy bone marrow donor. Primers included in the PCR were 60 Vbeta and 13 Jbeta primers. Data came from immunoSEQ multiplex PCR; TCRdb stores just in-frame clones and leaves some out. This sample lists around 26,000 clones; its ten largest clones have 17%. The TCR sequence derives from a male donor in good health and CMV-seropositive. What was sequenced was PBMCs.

CDR3 residues: CASSLPGVLTEAFF. The CDR3 DNA reads as TGCGCCAGCAGCTTACCCGGGGTCCTTACTGAAGCTTTCTTT. This rearrangement joins TRBV5-1 to TRBJ1-1; D uncertain. V lost 2 bases, J lost 5 bases, and 13 bases lay in between. The CDR3 totals 14 residues. The germline gives CDR1 SGHRS, CDR2 YFSETQ.